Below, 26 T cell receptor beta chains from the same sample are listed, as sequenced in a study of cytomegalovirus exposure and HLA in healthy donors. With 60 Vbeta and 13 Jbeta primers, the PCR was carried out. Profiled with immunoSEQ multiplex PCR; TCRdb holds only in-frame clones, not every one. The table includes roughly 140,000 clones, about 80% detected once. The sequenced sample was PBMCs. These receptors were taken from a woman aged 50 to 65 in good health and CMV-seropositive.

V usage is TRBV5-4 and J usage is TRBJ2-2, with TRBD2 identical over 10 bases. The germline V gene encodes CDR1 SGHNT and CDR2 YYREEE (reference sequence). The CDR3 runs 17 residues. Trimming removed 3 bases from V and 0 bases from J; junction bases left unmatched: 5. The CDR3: CASSSPSGGSNTGELFF. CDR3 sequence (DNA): TGTGCCAGCAGCTCCCCTAGCGGGGGTTCGAACACCGGGGAGCTGTTTTTT.

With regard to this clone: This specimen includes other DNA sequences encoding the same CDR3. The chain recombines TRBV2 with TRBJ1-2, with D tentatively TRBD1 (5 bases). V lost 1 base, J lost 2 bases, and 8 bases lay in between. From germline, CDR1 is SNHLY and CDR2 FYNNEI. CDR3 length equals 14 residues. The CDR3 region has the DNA TGTGCCAGCAGTGAAGGTGGGGGGAACTATGGCTACACCTTC. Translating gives CASSEGGGNYGYTF.

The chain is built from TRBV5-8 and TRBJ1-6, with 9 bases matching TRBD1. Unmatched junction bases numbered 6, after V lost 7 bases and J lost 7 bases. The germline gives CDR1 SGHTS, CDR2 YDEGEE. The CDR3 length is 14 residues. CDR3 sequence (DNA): TGTGCCAGCGCCGCCGGGACAGGGAATTCACCCCTCCACTTT. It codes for CASAAGTGNSPLHF.

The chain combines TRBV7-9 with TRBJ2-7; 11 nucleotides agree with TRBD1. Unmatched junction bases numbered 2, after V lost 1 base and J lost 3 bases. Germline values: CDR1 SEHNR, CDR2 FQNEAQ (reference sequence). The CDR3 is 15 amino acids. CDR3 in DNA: TGTGCCAGCAGCTTAGGGGGGACAGGGGGCTACGAGCAGTACTTC. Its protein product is CASSLGGTGGYEQYF.

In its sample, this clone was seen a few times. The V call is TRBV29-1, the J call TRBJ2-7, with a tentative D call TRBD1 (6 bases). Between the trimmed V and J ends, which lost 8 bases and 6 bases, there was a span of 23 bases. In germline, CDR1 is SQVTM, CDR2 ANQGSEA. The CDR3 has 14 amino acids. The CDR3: CSFLGPDSRFEQYF. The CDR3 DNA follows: TGCAGCTTTTTGGGTCCGGACAGCAGATTCGAGCAGTACTTC.

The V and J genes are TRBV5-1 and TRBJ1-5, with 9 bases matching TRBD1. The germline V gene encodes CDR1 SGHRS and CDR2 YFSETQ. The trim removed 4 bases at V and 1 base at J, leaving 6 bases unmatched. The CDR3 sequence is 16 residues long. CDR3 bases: TGCGCCAGCAGCGTCGGGACAGGGTCGAGCAATCAGCCCCAGCATTTT. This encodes CASSVGTGSSNQPQHF.

DNA of the CDR3: TGTGCCAGCAGCGTAGACAGGGCTGGAAACACCATATATTTT. It specifies CASSVDRAGNTIYF. The chain couples TRBV9 to TRBJ1-3, with D perhaps TRBD1 (6 bases). V was cut by 0 bases and J by 2 bases, with 6 bases left in between. The CDR3 length is 14 residues. CDR1 SGDLS and CDR2 YYNGEE come from the germline V gene.

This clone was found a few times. The CDR3 protein is CASSQELDNEQFF. The CDR3 DNA follows: TGTGCCAGCAGCCAAGAACTGGACAATGAGCAGTTCTTC. The chain recombines TRBV4-2 with TRBJ2-1; D not certain. Trimming removed 0 bases from V and 5 bases from J, with 5 bases in between. CDR3 length: 13 residues. Per the germline V gene, CDR1 is LGHNA and CDR2 is YNFKEQ.

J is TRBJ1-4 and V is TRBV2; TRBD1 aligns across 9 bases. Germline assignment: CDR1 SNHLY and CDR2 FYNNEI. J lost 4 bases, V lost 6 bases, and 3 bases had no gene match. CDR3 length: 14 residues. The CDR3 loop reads CASRGTGNNEKLFF. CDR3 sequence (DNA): TGTGCCAGCAGGGGGACAGGGAATAATGAAAAACTGTTTTTT. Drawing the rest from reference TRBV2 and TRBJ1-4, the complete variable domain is EPEVTQTPSHQVTQMGQEVILRCVPISNHLYFYWYRQILGQKVEFLVSFYNNEISEKSEIFDDQFSVERPDGSNFTLKIRSTKLEDSAMYFCASRGTGNNEKLFFGSGTQLSVL.

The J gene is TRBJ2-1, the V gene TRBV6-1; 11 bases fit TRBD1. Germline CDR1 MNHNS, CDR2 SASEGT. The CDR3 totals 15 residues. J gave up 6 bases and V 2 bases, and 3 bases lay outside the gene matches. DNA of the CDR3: TGTGCCAGCAGTGAACTGGGACAGGGGGTCAATGAGCAGTTCTTC. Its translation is CASSELGQGVNEQFF.

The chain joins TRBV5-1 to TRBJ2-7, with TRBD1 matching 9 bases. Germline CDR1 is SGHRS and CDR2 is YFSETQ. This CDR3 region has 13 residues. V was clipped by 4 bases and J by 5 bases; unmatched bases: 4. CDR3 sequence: CASSPWTGDEQYF. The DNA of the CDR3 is TGCGCCAGCAGCCCGTGGACAGGGGACGAGCAGTACTTC.

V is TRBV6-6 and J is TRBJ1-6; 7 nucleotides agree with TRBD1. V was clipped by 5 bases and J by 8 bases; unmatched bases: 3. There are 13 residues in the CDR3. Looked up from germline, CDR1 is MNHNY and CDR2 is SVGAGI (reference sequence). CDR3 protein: CASSDRADSPLHF. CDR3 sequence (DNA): TGTGCCAGCAGTGACAGGGCTGATTCACCCCTCCACTTT.

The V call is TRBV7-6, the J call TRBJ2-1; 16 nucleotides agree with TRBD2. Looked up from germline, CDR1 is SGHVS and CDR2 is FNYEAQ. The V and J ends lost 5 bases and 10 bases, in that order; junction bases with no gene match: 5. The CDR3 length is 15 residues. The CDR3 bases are TGTGCCAGCAGCCCGGGACTAGCGGGGGGGCTCGAGCAGTTCTTC. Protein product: CASSPGLAGGLEQFF.

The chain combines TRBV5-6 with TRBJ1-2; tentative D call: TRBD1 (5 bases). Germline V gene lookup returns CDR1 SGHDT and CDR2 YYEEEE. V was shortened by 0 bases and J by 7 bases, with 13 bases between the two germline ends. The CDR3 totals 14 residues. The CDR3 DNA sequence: TGTGCCAGCAGCTTGGAACCCGGAGGGGTTGGCTACACCTTC. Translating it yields CASSLEPGGVGYTF.

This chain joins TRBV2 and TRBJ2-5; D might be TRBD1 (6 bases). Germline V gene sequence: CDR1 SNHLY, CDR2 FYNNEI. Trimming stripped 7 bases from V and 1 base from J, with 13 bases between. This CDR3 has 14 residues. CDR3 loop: CASMGHTIQETQYF. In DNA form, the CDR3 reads TGTGCCAGCATGGGACATACTATCCAAGAGACCCAGTACTTC.

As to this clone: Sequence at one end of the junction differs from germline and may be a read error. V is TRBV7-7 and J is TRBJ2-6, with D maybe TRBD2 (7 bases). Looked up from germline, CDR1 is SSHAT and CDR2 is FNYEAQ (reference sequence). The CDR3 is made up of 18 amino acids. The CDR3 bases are TGTGCTAGCAGCTCCCCCGGGGGGACATCCTCTGGGGCCAACGTCCTGACTTTC. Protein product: CASSSPGGTSSGANVLTF.

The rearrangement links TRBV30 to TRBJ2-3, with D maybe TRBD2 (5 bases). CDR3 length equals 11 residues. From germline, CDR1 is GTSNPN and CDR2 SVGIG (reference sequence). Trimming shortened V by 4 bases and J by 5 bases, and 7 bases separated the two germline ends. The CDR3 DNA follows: TGTGCCTGGACCCGGGGAGATACGCAGTATTTT. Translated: CAWTRGDTQYF.

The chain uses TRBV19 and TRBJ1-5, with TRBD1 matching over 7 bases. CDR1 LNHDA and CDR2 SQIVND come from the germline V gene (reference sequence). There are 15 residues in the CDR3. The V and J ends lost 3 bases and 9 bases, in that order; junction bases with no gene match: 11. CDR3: CASSMGQRGITPQHF. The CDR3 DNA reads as TGTGCCAGTAGTATGGGACAGCGTGGAATTACGCCCCAGCATTTT.

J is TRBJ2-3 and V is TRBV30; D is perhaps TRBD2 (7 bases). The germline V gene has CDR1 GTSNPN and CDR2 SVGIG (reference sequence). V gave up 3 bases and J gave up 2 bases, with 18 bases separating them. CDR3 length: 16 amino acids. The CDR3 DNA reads TGTGCCTGGAGCTCCCTTGGGGGGGGGCCCACAGATACGCAGTATTTT. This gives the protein CAWSSLGGGPTDTQYF. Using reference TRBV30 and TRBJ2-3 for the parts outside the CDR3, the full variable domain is SQTIHQWPATLVQPVGSPLSLECTVEGTSNPNLYWYRQAAGRGLQLLFYSVGIGQISSEVPQNLSASRPQDRQFILSSKKLLLSDSGFYLCAWSSLGGGPTDTQYFGPGTRLTVL.

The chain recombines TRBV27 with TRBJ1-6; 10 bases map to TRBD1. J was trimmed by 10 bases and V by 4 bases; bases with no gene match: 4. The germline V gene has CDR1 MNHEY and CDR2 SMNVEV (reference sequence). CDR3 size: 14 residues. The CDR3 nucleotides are TGTGCCAGCAGTTGGGACAGGGGTAACTCACCCCTCCACTTT. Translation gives CASSWDRGNSPLHF.

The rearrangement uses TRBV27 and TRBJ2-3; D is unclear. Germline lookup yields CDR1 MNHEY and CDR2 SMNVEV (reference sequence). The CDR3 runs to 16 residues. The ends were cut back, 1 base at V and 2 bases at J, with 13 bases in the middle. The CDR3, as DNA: TGTGCCAGCAGTTTATTTCCCCGGAGTACCACAGATACGCAGTATTTT. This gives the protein CASSLFPRSTTDTQYF.

CDR3 bases: TGTGCCAGCAGTCGGCAGGGGGCGCCCGGGGAGCTGTTTTTT. Amino acids: CASSRQGAPGELFF. The chain joins TRBV2 to TRBJ2-2; 8 positions agree with TRBD1. The CDR3 sequence is 14 residues long. Losses at the gene ends were 5 bases for V and 6 bases for J; bases not matched to a gene: 5. The germline V gene encodes CDR1 SNHLY and CDR2 FYNNEI.

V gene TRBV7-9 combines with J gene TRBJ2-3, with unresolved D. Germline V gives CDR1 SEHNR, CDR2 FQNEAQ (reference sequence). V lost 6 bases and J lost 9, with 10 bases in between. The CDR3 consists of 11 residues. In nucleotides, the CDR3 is TGTGCCAGCAGGACTCGTGACACGCAGTATTTT. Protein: CASRTRDTQYF. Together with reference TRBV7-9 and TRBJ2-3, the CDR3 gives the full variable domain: DTGVSQNPRHKITKRGQNVTFRCDPISEHNRLYWYRQTLGQGPEFLTYFQNEAQLEKSRLLSDRFSAERPKGSFSTLEIQRTEQGDSAMYLCASRTRDTQYFGPGTRLTVL.

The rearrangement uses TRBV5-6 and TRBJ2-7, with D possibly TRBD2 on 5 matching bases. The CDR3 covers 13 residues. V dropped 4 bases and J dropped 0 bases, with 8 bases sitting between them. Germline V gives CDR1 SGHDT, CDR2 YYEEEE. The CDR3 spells CASSRGSSYEQYF. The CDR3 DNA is TGTGCCAGCAGCCGAGGGAGCTCCTACGAGCAGTACTTC.

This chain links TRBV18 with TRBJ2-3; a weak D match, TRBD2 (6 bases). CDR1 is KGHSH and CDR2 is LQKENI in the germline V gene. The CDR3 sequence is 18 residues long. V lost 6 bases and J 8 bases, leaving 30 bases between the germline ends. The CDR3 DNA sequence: TGTGCCAGCTCCCCCCGACTAGTGGACCCCCCCGCAGAGGGTACGCAGTATTTT. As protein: CASSPRLVDPPAEGTQYF. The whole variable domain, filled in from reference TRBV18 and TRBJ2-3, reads NAGVMQNPRHLVRRRGQEARLRCSPMKGHSHVYWYRQLPEEGLKFMVYLQKENIIDESGMPKERFSAEFPKEGPSILRIQQVVRGDSAAYFCASSPRLVDPPAEGTQYFGPGTRLTVL.

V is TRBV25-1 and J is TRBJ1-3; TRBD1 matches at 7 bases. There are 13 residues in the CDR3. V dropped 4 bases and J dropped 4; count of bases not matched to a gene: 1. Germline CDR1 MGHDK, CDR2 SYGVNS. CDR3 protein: CASSGGGGNTIYF. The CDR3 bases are TGTGCCAGCAGTGGAGGGGGCGGAAACACCATATATTTT.